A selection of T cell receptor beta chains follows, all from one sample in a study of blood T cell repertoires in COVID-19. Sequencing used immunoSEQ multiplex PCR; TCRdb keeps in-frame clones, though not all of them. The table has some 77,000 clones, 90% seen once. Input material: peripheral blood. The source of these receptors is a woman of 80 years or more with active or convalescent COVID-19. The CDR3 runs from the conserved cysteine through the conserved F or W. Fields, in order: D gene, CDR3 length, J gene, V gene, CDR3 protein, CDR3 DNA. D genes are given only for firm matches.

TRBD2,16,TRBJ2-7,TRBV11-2,CASSRRSGVGIYEQYF,TGTGCCAGCAGCAGGAGGAGCGGGGTGGGGATATACGAGCAGTACTTC
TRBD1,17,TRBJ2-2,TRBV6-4,CASSVDRGELNTGELFF,TGTGCCAGCAGTGTCGACAGGGGGGAACTGAACACCGGGGAGCTGTTTTTT
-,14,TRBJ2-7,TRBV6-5,CASSPTWRGYEQYF,TGTGCCAGCAGCCCGACTTGGAGGGGATACGAGCAGTACTTC
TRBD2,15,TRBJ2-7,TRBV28,CASSELAGGPREQYF,TGTGCCAGCAGTGAATTAGCGGGAGGGCCGAGAGAGCAGTACTTC
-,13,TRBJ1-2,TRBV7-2,CASSRSGVRSYTF,TGTGCCAGCAGCCGTTCAGGGGTTCGTAGCTACACCTTC
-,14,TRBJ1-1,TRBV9,CASSVRVTNTEAFF,TGTGCCAGCAGCGTCAGGGTTACGAACACTGAAGCTTTCTTT
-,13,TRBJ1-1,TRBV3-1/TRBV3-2,CASRNRANTEAFF,TGTGCCAGCAGAAACAGAGCGAACACTGAAGCTTTCTTT
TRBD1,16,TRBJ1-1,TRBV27,CASSRSGTAMNTEAFF,TGTGCCAGCAGTAGATCCGGGACAGCCATGAACACTGAAGCTTTCTTT
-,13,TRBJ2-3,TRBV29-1,CSGSGTSTDTQYF,TGCAGCGGTAGCGGAACTAGCACAGATACGCAGTATTTT
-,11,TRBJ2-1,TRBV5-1,CASAEYNEQFF,TGCGCCAGCGCGGAATACAATGAGCAGTTCTTC
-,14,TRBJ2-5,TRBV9,CASSLGTFQETQYF,TGTGCCAGCAGCCTCGGGACTTTCCAAGAGACCCAGTACTTC
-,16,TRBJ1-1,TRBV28,CASSTTFGRASTEAFF,TGTGCCAGCAGTACTACCTTCGGGAGGGCCAGCACTGAAGCTTTCTTT